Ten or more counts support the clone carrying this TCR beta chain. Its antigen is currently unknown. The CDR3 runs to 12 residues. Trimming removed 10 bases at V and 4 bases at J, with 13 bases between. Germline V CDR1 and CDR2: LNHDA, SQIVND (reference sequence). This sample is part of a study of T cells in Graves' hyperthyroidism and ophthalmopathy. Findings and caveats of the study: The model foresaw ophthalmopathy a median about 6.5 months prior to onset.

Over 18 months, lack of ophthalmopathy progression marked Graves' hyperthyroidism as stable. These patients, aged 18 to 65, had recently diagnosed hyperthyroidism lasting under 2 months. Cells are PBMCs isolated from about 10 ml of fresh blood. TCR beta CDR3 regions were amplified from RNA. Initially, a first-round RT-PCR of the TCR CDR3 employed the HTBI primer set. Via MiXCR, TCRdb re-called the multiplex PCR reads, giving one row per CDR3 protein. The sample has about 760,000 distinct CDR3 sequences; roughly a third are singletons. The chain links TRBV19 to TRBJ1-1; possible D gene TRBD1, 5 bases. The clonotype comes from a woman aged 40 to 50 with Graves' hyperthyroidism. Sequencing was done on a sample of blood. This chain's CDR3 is CATAAGSTEAFF. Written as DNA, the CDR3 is TGTGCCACTGCGGCAGGGAGCACTGAAGCTTTCTTT.